The 18 T cell receptor beta chains given below trace back to one sample, sequenced in a study of neoadjuvant anti-PD-1 for oral cavity cancer. Only in-frame clones appear in the TCRdb table, and some are missing; sequencing was by immunoSEQ multiplex PCR. In the table there are over 10,000 clones, around 66% of which are singletons. The material sequenced was PBMCs, taken before nivolumab (anti-PD-1) treatment. Receptors originate from a person aged 40 to 85 with oral cavity squamous cell carcinoma.

The V gene is TRBV28, the J gene TRBJ1-2; no clear D gene. V gave up 1 base and J gave up 4 bases, with 7 bases separating them. The CDR3 contains 13 residues. In germline, CDR1 is MDHEN, CDR2 SYDVKM. CDR3 nucleotide sequence: TGTGCCAGCAGTTTATTACATCTCTATGGCTACACCTTC. Translating it yields CASSLLHLYGYTF.

The rearrangement joins TRBV29-1 to TRBJ1-1; a possible D gene is TRBD1 (5 bases). There are 19 residues in the CDR3. V lost 7 bases, J lost 7 bases, and 37 bases lay in between. Germline V lookup: CDR1 SQVTM, CDR2 ANQGSEA. Written as DNA, the CDR3 is TGCAGCGCCGACCGATGGACCCCCCGGTTGGGACTGCGAACAGGTGAAGCTTTCTTT. This translates into CSADRWTPRLGLRTGEAFF.

The rearrangement uses TRBV6-4 and TRBJ2-1; D uncertain. Between the trimmed V and J ends, which lost 5 bases and 0 bases, there was a span of 11 bases. The germline gives CDR1 MRHNA, CDR2 SNTAGT. The CDR3 runs to 15 residues. For the CDR3, the DNA is TGTGCCAGCAGTACGACCTTGAGCTCCTACAATGAGCAGTTCTTC. Residues: CASSTTLSSYNEQFF.

The sample holds a few counts of this clone. The V and J genes are TRBV7-9 and TRBJ2-7; maybe TRBD2 (6 bases). The germline V and J ends were trimmed by 8 bases and 4 bases, with 18 bases remaining between them. The CDR3 consists of 14 residues. Germline lookup yields CDR1 SEHNR and CDR2 FQNEAQ (reference sequence). DNA of the CDR3: TGTGCCAGCGGCTACCCCGGGAGCCCATACGAGCAGTACTTC. As protein: CASGYPGSPYEQYF.

The V and J genes are TRBV14 and TRBJ1-1; D unclear. Trimming pared 3 bases from V and 1 base from J, leaving 15 bases between. The CDR3 is 16 amino acids. CDR1 and CDR2 (germline): SGHDN, FVKESK. The CDR3, as DNA: TGTGCCAGCAGCCATGAGCTGGGAAAAGCGAACACTGAAGCTTTCTTT. Amino acids: CASSHELGKANTEAFF.

The chain couples TRBV14 to TRBJ1-2, with D hard to call. Germline CDR1 is SGHDN and CDR2 is FVKESK. The CDR3 sequence is 12 residues long. The V end lost 2 bases, the J end lost 7 bases, and 8 bases lay between the germline ends. CDR3 coding DNA: TGTGCCAGCAGCCAATCCGGGTTTGGCTACACCTTC. It yields the protein CASSQSGFGYTF.

This clone has a handful of counts. V is TRBV5-5 and J is TRBJ2-2; D tentatively reads TRBD1 or TRBD2 (5 bases each). V shed 5 bases and J shed 2 bases, with 19 bases lying between them. Germline CDR1 reads SGHKS; CDR2 reads YYEKEE (reference sequence). CDR3 size: 17 residues. For the CDR3, the DNA is TGTGCCAGCAGAGGGGACGGCGCAAGGGTCAACACCGGGGAGCTGTTTTTT. The encoded protein is CASRGDGARVNTGELFF.

The V call is TRBV6-1, the J call TRBJ1-2; D unclear. The CDR3 is made up of 13 amino acids. The ends were cut back, 5 bases at V and 2 bases at J, with 9 bases in the middle. The germline CDR1 and CDR2 sequences are MNHNS and SASEGT. The CDR3 reads CASSLAANYGYTF. CDR3 bases: TGTGCCAGCAGTTTGGCAGCCAACTATGGCTACACCTTC.

The V gene is TRBV28, the J gene TRBJ1-1; D may be TRBD1 (6 bases). The CDR3 sequence is 14 residues long. Germline assignment: CDR1 MDHEN and CDR2 SYDVKM. V lost 4 bases and J lost 1, with 10 bases in between. The CDR3 DNA reads TGTGCCAGCAGTTCCCCGGGGGCGAACACTGAAGCTTTCTTT. This translates into CASSSPGANTEAFF.

V usage is TRBV6-5 and J usage is TRBJ2-7; a weak D match, TRBD1 (6 bases). This CDR3 has 13 residues. Per germline, CDR1 MNHEY and CDR2 SVGAGI. The germline V and J ends were trimmed by 6 bases and 3 bases, with 12 bases remaining between them. Written as DNA, the CDR3 is TGTGCCAGCAGATTTGGCAGGGGCTACGAGCAGTACTTC. Translating it yields CASRFGRGYEQYF.

V is TRBV2 and J is TRBJ2-1, with 14 bases fitting TRBD2. CDR3 length equals 19 residues. CDR1 SNHLY and CDR2 FYNNEI come from the germline V gene. J lost 7 bases, V lost 5 bases, and 16 bases had no gene match. This CDR3 reads CASSRFGGTSGGIKNEQFF. In DNA, the CDR3 is TGTGCCAGCAGTAGATTTGGAGGGACTAGCGGGGGTATAAAGAATGAGCAGTTCTTC.

J is TRBJ1-1 and V is TRBV10-1; D gene unclear. The V end lost 4 bases, the J end lost 2 bases, and 11 bases lay between the germline ends. CDR1 is WNHNN and CDR2 is SYGVQD in the germline V gene (reference sequence). The CDR3 contains 14 residues. As DNA, the CDR3 is TGCGCCAGCAGTGTTGGGGTAGCTAACACTGAAGCTTTCTTT. It specifies CASSVGVANTEAFF.

This sequence joins TRBV11-3 and TRBJ2-5; D is possibly TRBD2 (5 bases). This CDR3 is 12 amino acids long. Germline V CDR1 and CDR2: SGHNT, YENEEA. The germline V and J ends were trimmed by 4 bases and 10 bases, with 13 bases remaining between them. The CDR3 nucleotides read TGTGCCAGCAGCTCAAATTCGGGGTACCAGTACTTC. Protein: CASSSNSGYQYF. The full variable domain, its missing parts supplied by reference TRBV11-3 and TRBJ2-5, is EAGVVQSPRYKIIEKKQPVAFWCNPISGHNTLYWYLQNLGQGPELLIRYENEEAVDDSQLPKDRFSAERLKGVDSTLKIQPAELGDSAVYLCASSSNSGYQYFGPGTRLLVL.

The chain uses TRBV19 and TRBJ2-5; 12 nucleotides align to TRBD2. J lost 5 bases, V lost 1 base, and 2 bases had no gene match. The CDR3 extends over 15 amino acids. The germline V gene has CDR1 LNHDA and CDR2 SQIVND (reference sequence). CDR3 bases: TGTGCCAGTAGTATAGCTAGCGGGGGGGAGGAGACCCAGTACTTC. It translates to CASSIASGGEETQYF.

This clone was seen just once. The chain recombines TRBV29-1 with TRBJ1-1, with 8 bases fitting TRBD1. Germline V CDR1 and CDR2: SQVTM, ANQGSEA. The trim removed 4 bases at V and 4 bases at J, leaving 8 bases unmatched. The CDR3 is made up of 14 amino acids. CDR3 region: CSVALGQEATEAFF. The CDR3 nucleotides read TGCAGCGTTGCCTTGGGACAGGAGGCCACTGAAGCTTTCTTT.

The count of this clone is one. The J gene is TRBJ2-2, the V gene TRBV19; D may be TRBD2 (6 bases). Per germline, CDR1 LNHDA and CDR2 SQIVND (reference sequence). Trimming cost V 6 bases and J 6 bases, with 17 bases left between them. This CDR3 has 15 amino acids. The CDR3 nucleotides read TGTGCCAGTAGCCTCCGGAGGGTGGGTCCCGGGGAGCTGTTTTTT. Its protein is CASSLRRVGPGELFF.

The chain carries TRBV5-6 and TRBJ2-3; 7 positions match TRBD1. CDR3 length equals 17 residues. V shed 0 bases and J 1 base; nucleotides not matched to a gene: 8. Per the germline V gene, CDR1 is SGHDT and CDR2 is YYEEEE. The CDR3 here is CASSLEGAFSRTDTQYF. The DNA of the CDR3 is TGTGCCAGCAGCTTGGAGGGGGCCTTCTCCCGCACAGATACGCAGTATTTT.

This clone came up once. This chain connects TRBV6-1 to TRBJ2-1; possibly TRBD2 for D (7 bases). CDR1 MNHNS and CDR2 SASEGT come from the germline V gene. V lost 7 bases, J lost 3 bases, and 13 bases lay in between. The CDR3 consists of 14 residues. Written as DNA, the CDR3 is TGTGCCAGCACTGGGGGCGGGAGCTACAATGAGCAGTTCTTC. It yields the protein CASTGGGSYNEQFF.